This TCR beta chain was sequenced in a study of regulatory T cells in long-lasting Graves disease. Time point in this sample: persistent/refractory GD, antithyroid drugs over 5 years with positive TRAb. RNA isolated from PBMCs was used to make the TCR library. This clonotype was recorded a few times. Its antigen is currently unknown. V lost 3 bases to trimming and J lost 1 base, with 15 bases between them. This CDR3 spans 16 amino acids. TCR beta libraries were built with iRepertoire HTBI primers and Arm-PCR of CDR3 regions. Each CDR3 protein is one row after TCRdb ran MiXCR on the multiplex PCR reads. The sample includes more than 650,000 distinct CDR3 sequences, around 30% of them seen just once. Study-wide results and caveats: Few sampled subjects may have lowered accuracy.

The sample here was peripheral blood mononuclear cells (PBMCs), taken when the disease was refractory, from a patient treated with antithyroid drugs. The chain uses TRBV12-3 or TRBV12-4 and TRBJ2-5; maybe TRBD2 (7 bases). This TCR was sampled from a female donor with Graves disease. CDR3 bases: TGTGCCAGCAGTTTTTATCGTCGGGGGGCCCAAGAGACCCAGTACTTC. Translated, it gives CASSFYRRGAQETQYF.